Listed below are T cell receptor beta chains from one sample, sequenced in a study of blood T cell repertoires in COVID-19. The protocol was immunoSEQ multiplex PCR, while the TCRdb copy is restricted to in-frame clones and leaves out a portion. The data hold about 140,000 clones, with around four fifths observed a single time. The sequencing input was peripheral blood. These receptors all come from an elderly woman with acute or convalescent COVID-19. CDR3s include the opening cysteine and the closing phenylalanine or tryptophan. The order of the fields is J gene, clone size, D gene, V gene, CDR3 DNA, CDR3 protein. The D gene is left open where the match is weak. The listing skips clone size in some rows; elsewhere it reads once, few, many or a size class.

j_call: TRBJ2-3
clone_size: few
d_call: .
v_call: TRBV10-3
cdr3_nt: TGTGCCATCAGTGAATGGGAACAGGGCTCAGATACGCAGTATTTT
cdr3_aa: CAISEWEQGSDTQYF

j_call: TRBJ2-1
clone_size: few
d_call: TRBD2
v_call: TRBV11-2
cdr3_nt: TGTGCCAGCAGCTTAGTGCTAGCGGGGGGTCCACGTGACAATGAGCAGTTCTTC
cdr3_aa: CASSLVLAGGPRDNEQFF

j_call: TRBJ2-7
clone_size: .
d_call: .
v_call: TRBV4-1
cdr3_nt: TGCGCCAGCAGCCACGGAGCCAGTCGGCAGTACGAGCAGTACTTC
cdr3_aa: CASSHGASRQYEQYF

j_call: TRBJ2-7
clone_size: .
d_call: TRBD2
v_call: TRBV5-6
cdr3_nt: TGTGCCAGCAGCTTGGTGCGGGCTAGCGGGAGGTACGAGCAGTACTTC
cdr3_aa: CASSLVRASGRYEQYF

j_call: TRBJ1-1
clone_size: .
d_call: TRBD1
v_call: TRBV19
cdr3_nt: TGTGCCAGCAGCCGACAGGGGGTGAACACTGAAGCTTTCTTT
cdr3_aa: CASSRQGVNTEAFF

j_call: TRBJ2-4
clone_size: once
d_call: TRBD1
v_call: TRBV19
cdr3_nt: TGTGCCAGTAGACCCAGACAGGGAGCAAACATTCAGTACTTC
cdr3_aa: CASRPRQGANIQYF

j_call: TRBJ1-2
clone_size: .
d_call: .
v_call: TRBV2
cdr3_nt: TGTGCCGGAAAGGAGGGTGGCTACACCTTC
cdr3_aa: CAGKEGGYTF

j_call: TRBJ1-5
clone_size: .
d_call: .
v_call: TRBV12-3/TRBV12-4
cdr3_nt: TGTGCCAGCAGTTACTCCAGGGAACAGCCCCAGCATTTT
cdr3_aa: CASSYSREQPQHF

j_call: TRBJ2-3
clone_size: .
d_call: TRBD1
v_call: TRBV24-1
cdr3_nt: TGTGCCTCTTCCGGGACAGTGAACACAGATACGCAGTATTTT
cdr3_aa: CASSGTVNTDTQYF

j_call: TRBJ1-1
clone_size: .
d_call: .
v_call: TRBV4-2
cdr3_nt: TGTGCCAGCAGCCAAGGGGCAGGGCTGGAAGCCACTGAAGCTTTCTTT
cdr3_aa: CASSQGAGLEATEAFF

j_call: TRBJ2-3
clone_size: .
d_call: .
v_call: TRBV30
cdr3_nt: TGTGCCTGGGGACCCTTCGATACGCAGTATTTT
cdr3_aa: CAWGPFDTQYF

j_call: TRBJ2-3
clone_size: once
d_call: TRBD2
v_call: TRBV2
cdr3_nt: TGTGCCAGCAGTGAAGGACTAGCGGGGGGGCCAGTCGATACGCAGTATTTT
cdr3_aa: CASSEGLAGGPVDTQYF

j_call: TRBJ2-3
clone_size: .
d_call: TRBD2
v_call: TRBV5-1
cdr3_nt: TGCGCCAGCAGCTATACTAGCGGGGGGGCAGCAGATACGCAGTATTTT
cdr3_aa: CASSYTSGGAADTQYF